These 30 T cell receptor beta chains originate from one sample sequenced in a study of T cell changes during pregnancy in multiple sclerosis. TCRdb's table, derived via immunoSEQ multiplex PCR, lists solely in-frame clones and lacks some. The sample carries 45,000 to 70,000 clones, about 90% recorded once. Sequenced material: CD4+ T cells from peripheral blood mononuclear cells, taken after pregnancy. Every receptor here comes from a female donor with multiple sclerosis, enrolled in a pregnancy study.

The genes are TRBV19 and TRBJ1-2; D call uncertain. This CDR3 spans 12 amino acids. Germline CDR1 LNHDA, CDR2 SQIVND (reference sequence). V was clipped by 4 bases and J by 5 bases, with 8 bases between them. The chain's CDR3 is CASSRTGYGYTF. The DNA of the CDR3 is TGTGCCAGTAGTAGGACTGGTTATGGCTACACCTTC.

This chain links TRBV7-2 with TRBJ1-5; maybe TRBD1 (5 bases). The CDR3 is 14 residues long. V shed 0 bases and J shed 6 bases, with 9 bases lying between them. CDR1 and CDR2 from the germline V gene are SGHTA and FQGNSA. The CDR3 spells CASSLAGGGQPQHF. In DNA, the CDR3 is TGTGCCAGCAGCTTAGCGGGGGGAGGTCAGCCCCAGCATTTT.

The chain couples TRBV27 to TRBJ1-2, with 7 bases that match TRBD1. In germline, CDR1 is MNHEY, CDR2 SMNVEV (reference sequence). J was trimmed by 1 base and V by 7 bases; bases with no gene match: 9. The CDR3 totals 15 residues. The CDR3 region is CASNPQGPDNYGYTF. The CDR3 coding sequence is TGTGCCAGCAATCCACAGGGGCCCGATAACTATGGCTACACCTTC.

In DNA, the CDR3 is TGCGCCAGCAGCCAAGATCCCCCCAGGGGTTTCTCCTCTGGGGCCAACGTCCTGACTTTC. Translated: CASSQDPPRGFSSGANVLTF. V gene TRBV4-3 combines with J gene TRBJ2-6; the D gene is possibly TRBD1 (6 bases). CDR1 is LGHNA, CDR2 YSLEER, per germline. Trimming pared 0 bases from V and 0 bases from J, leaving 18 bases between. The CDR3 consists of 20 residues.

This rearrangement joins TRBV9 to TRBJ2-5; TRBD2 is a possible D gene (5 bases). This CDR3 has 15 amino acids. In germline, CDR1 is SGDLS, CDR2 YYNGEE. The germline V and J ends were trimmed by 4 bases and 4 bases, with 17 bases remaining between them. CDR3 amino acids: CASSLSGSGIETQYF. The CDR3, as DNA: TGTGCCAGCAGCCTCTCGGGGAGCGGAATAGAGACCCAGTACTTC.

This chain connects TRBV4-3 to TRBJ1-2; a weak D match, TRBD1 (5 bases). Per germline, CDR1 LGHNA and CDR2 YSLEER. The CDR3 has 16 amino acids. V gave up 4 bases and J gave up 2 bases, with 17 bases separating them. In nucleotides, the CDR3 is TGCGCCAGCAGCCCGCAAGGGGAAAGCTACAACTATGGCTACACCTTC. It codes for CASSPQGESYNYGYTF.

This chain links TRBV5-1 with TRBJ2-1, with TRBD1 matching over 9 bases. Germline V gives CDR1 SGHRS, CDR2 YFSETQ. The junction had 6 bases not matched to a gene; V was cut back by 3 bases and J by 8 bases. This CDR3 has 14 residues. Here the CDR3 DNA reads TGCGCCAGCAGCTGGACAGGGGAAGGATATGAGCAGTTCTTC. Translated, it gives CASSWTGEGYEQFF.

The chain has TRBV5-1 and TRBJ1-4, with 8 bases identical to TRBD1. CDR3 size: 18 residues. V lost 3 bases, J lost 8 bases, and 18 bases stayed unmatched. Germline loops: CDR1 SGHRS, CDR2 YFSETQ. DNA for the CDR3: TGCGCCAGCAGCTCCCGGACAGGGCTAAGGGGAAATTACGAAAAACTGTTTTTT. It is translated as CASSSRTGLRGNYEKLFF.

The J gene is TRBJ2-5, the V gene TRBV7-9, with 11 bases identical to TRBD1. Germline CDR1 and CDR2: SEHNR and FQNEAQ (reference sequence). The CDR3 totals 15 residues. J lost 5 bases, V lost 1 base, and 3 bases had no gene match. This CDR3 reads CASSLGTGGWETQYF. CDR3 in DNA: TGTGCCAGCAGCTTAGGGACAGGGGGCTGGGAGACCCAGTACTTC.

This chain uses TRBV7-2 with TRBJ2-2, with D uncertain. Trimming took off 5 bases at V and 2 bases at J, with 15 bases between the two ends. The CDR3 has 16 residues. From germline, CDR1 is SGHTA and CDR2 FQGNSA. The CDR3 protein is CASSPPISLNTGELFF. CDR3 DNA: TGTGCCAGCAGCCCCCCAATTTCTCTAAACACCGGGGAGCTGTTTTTT.

A few counts support this clone. This chain uses TRBV10-2 with TRBJ2-2; 8 nucleotides align to TRBD1. V lost 6 bases, J lost 1 base, and 7 bases stayed unmatched. The germline gives CDR1 WSHSY, CDR2 SAAADI. This CDR3 is built from 16 residues. The CDR3 reads CASSVTGTGNTGELFF. In nucleotides, the CDR3 is TGCGCCAGCAGCGTAACCGGGACAGGGAACACCGGGGAGCTGTTTTTT.

The chain uses TRBV19 and TRBJ2-1; 8 nucleotides align to TRBD2. Losses at the gene ends were 7 bases for V and 10 bases for J; bases not matched to a gene: 12. Germline V CDR1 and CDR2: LNHDA, SQIVND (reference sequence). The CDR3 totals 14 residues. The chain's CDR3 is CASNLAGGSREQFF. The CDR3 DNA is TGTGCCAGTAATCTGGCGGGGGGTTCCCGGGAGCAGTTCTTC.

The CDR3: CASSLWTGNSPLHF. CDR3 DNA sequence: TGTGCCAGCAGCTTATGGACAGGCAATTCACCCCTCCACTTT. The chain has TRBV13 and TRBJ1-6; TRBD1 agrees at 7 bases. The CDR3 consists of 14 residues. The germline CDR1 and CDR2 sequences are PRHDT and FYEKMQ (reference sequence). Unmatched junction bases numbered 2, after V lost 2 bases and J lost 7 bases. Together with reference TRBV13 and TRBJ1-6, the CDR3 gives the full variable domain: AAGVIQSPRHLIKEKRETATLKCYPIPRHDTVYWYQQGPGQDPQFLISFYEKMQSDKGSIPDRFSAQQFSDYHSELNMSSLELGDSALYFCASSLWTGNSPLHFGNGTRLTVT.

This clone was detected a few times. The J gene is TRBJ2-4, the V gene TRBV25-1; 7 bases map to TRBD1. The CDR3 spans 14 residues. The trim removed 3 bases at V and 7 bases at J, leaving 6 bases unmatched. Germline V CDR1 and CDR2: MGHDK, SYGVNS. The CDR3 sequence is CASSEEARGNIQYF. CDR3 nucleotide sequence: TGTGCCAGCAGTGAGGAAGCCAGGGGGAACATTCAGTACTTC.

The genes are TRBV7-2 and TRBJ1-5; tentatively, D is TRBD1 (6 bases). CDR1 is SGHTA and CDR2 is FQGNSA in the germline V gene. Trimming took off 0 bases at V and 1 base at J, with 7 bases between the two ends. The CDR3 is made up of 15 amino acids. The CDR3: CASSLAGGSNQPQHF. For the CDR3, the DNA is TGTGCCAGCAGCTTAGCAGGGGGAAGCAATCAGCCCCAGCATTTT.

The genes are TRBV5-1 and TRBJ1-2; 8 nucleotides line up with TRBD1. This CDR3 region has 14 residues. Germline loops: CDR1 SGHRS, CDR2 YFSETQ. V gave up 6 bases and J gave up 4 bases; unmatched junction bases: 8. CDR3 in amino acids: CASTDRVGSYGYTF. In nucleotides, the CDR3 is TGCGCCAGCACGGACAGGGTGGGTAGCTATGGCTACACCTTC.

The chain carries TRBV29-1 and TRBJ2-5; 8 nucleotides agree with TRBD1. Per the germline V gene, CDR1 is SQVTM and CDR2 is ANQGSEA. The CDR3 consists of 12 residues. V lost 7 bases, J lost 1 base, and 2 bases stayed unmatched. CDR3 sequence: CSGGQGQETQYF. CDR3 DNA sequence: TGCAGCGGAGGACAGGGCCAAGAGACCCAGTACTTC.

This clone showed up just a few times. This sequence joins TRBV6-5 and TRBJ2-1; 7 nucleotides agree with TRBD2. The CDR3 sequence is 14 residues long. V was clipped by 9 bases and J by 0 bases; unmatched bases: 5. CDR1 MNHEY and CDR2 SVGAGI come from the germline V gene. The DNA of the CDR3 is TGTGCCAGTCGGGCTAGCGGCTCCTACAATGAGCAGTTCTTC. The encoded protein is CASRASGSYNEQFF.

This clone was counted a single time. The chain has TRBV2 and TRBJ2-2; a possible D gene is TRBD1 (5 bases). The CDR3 has 15 amino acids. Per germline, CDR1 SNHLY and CDR2 FYNNEI. Between the trimmed V and J ends, which lost 6 bases and 1 base, there was a span of 12 bases. In nucleotides, the CDR3 is TGTGCCAGCAGGGAAACAGGATTGAACACCGGGGAGCTGTTTTTT. Its protein product is CASRETGLNTGELFF.

The chain is built from TRBV29-1 and TRBJ2-7, with 8 positions matching TRBD1. Germline CDR1 is SQVTM and CDR2 is ANQGSEA. This CDR3 has 13 residues. The V segment lost 5 bases and the J segment 8 bases; nucleotides outside the gene matches: 11. The CDR3 nucleotides read TGCAGCGTTCAAGGACAGGGAAGGGGTAAGCAGTACTTC. This sequence encodes CSVQGQGRGKQYF.

The chain couples TRBV5-4 to TRBJ2-5, with 15 bases fitting TRBD2. The V segment lost 4 bases and the J segment 2 bases; nucleotides outside the gene matches: 3. The CDR3 spans 16 residues. Germline CDR1 SGHNT, CDR2 YYREEE (reference sequence). This chain's CDR3 is CASSPGLAGGQETQYF. CDR3 DNA sequence: TGTGCCAGCAGCCCAGGACTAGCGGGGGGGCAAGAGACCCAGTACTTC.

The chain has TRBV30 and TRBJ1-1, with D unclear. The CDR3 length is 14 residues. Germline-derived CDR1 and CDR2 are GTSNPN and SVGIG (reference sequence). Trimming removed 0 bases at V and 6 bases at J, with 14 bases between. As DNA, the CDR3 is TGTGCCTGGAGTGTACAGTCCACGGCCGCTGAAGCTTTCTTT. Translation gives CAWSVQSTAAEAFF. Together with reference TRBV30 and TRBJ1-1, the CDR3 gives the full variable domain: SQTIHQWPATLVQPVGSPLSLECTVEGTSNPNLYWYRQAAGRGLQLLFYSVGIGQISSEVPQNLSASRPQDRQFILSSKKLLLSDSGFYLCAWSVQSTAAEAFFGQGTRLTVV.

DNA for the CDR3: TGTGCCACATCTCAGGGTACCCGCAATCAGCCCCAGCATTTT. It translates to CATSQGTRNQPQHF. The chain carries TRBV10-3 and TRBJ1-5; TRBD1 is a possible D gene (5 bases). CDR1 ENHRY and CDR2 SYGVKD come from the germline V gene. The V and J ends lost 10 bases and 2 bases respectively, with 15 bases between them. This CDR3 is built from 14 residues.

The V gene is TRBV2, the J gene TRBJ1-2; unclear D gene. Trimming cost V 5 bases and J 7 bases, with 11 bases left between them. The CDR3 spans 12 residues. Germline V CDR1 and CDR2: SNHLY, FYNNEI. The CDR3 DNA reads as TGTGCCAGCAGTATACTATTAGGTGGCTACACCTTC. It yields the protein CASSILLGGYTF.

In nucleotides, the CDR3 is TGTGCCAGCAGCCCGAGGGGGGGCAGGGCAAAGACCCAGTACTTC. The encoded protein is CASSPRGGRAKTQYF. The rearrangement uses TRBV7-8 and TRBJ2-5; D is perhaps TRBD2 (7 bases). CDR3 size: 15 residues. Per germline, CDR1 SGHVS and CDR2 FQNEAQ. Between the trimmed V and J ends, which lost 5 bases and 6 bases, there was a span of 19 bases.

The chain has TRBV5-5 and TRBJ1-4, with a possible D match to TRBD1 (6 bases). V was clipped by 4 bases and J by 7 bases, with 26 bases between them. Germline V gives CDR1 SGHKS, CDR2 YYEKEE (reference sequence). The CDR3 is 18 residues long. In nucleotides, the CDR3 is TGTGCCAGCAGCACCGGCGGGGGGGTGGGGACAAGAGGTGAAAAACTGTTTTTT. Its translation is CASSTGGGVGTRGEKLFF.

The chain employs TRBV9 and TRBJ2-3; 7 nucleotides line up with TRBD2. Germline CDR1 reads SGDLS; CDR2 reads YYNGEE. CDR3 length: 17 residues. Germline trimming cut 2 bases from V and 5 bases from J; bases unmatched to any gene: 14. CDR3 sequence (DNA): TGTGCCAGCAGCGTCCTCCAAGGCGGGGGTACAGGAGATACGCAGTATTTT. This sequence encodes CASSVLQGGGTGDTQYF.

V usage is TRBV7-6 and J usage is TRBJ2-1; 8 bases map to TRBD1. Germline V CDR1 and CDR2: SGHVS, FNYEAQ. The CDR3 has 15 amino acids. V dropped 2 bases and J dropped 8; count of bases not matched to a gene: 8. The CDR3 spells CASSLTSGGRDEQFF. The CDR3 DNA is TGTGCCAGCAGCTTAACCTCAGGGGGCCGGGATGAGCAGTTCTTC.

The rearrangement links TRBV5-6 to TRBJ2-2; the match to TRBD1 covers 11 bases. There are 17 residues in the CDR3. Germline V gives CDR1 SGHDT, CDR2 YYEEEE. V lost 4 bases, J lost 4 bases, and 9 bases stayed unmatched. CDR3 sequence reads: CASSVVDRGRGTGELFF. The CDR3 DNA follows: TGTGCCAGCAGCGTGGTGGACAGGGGGCGCGGCACCGGGGAGCTGTTTTTT. The full variable domain, its missing parts supplied by reference TRBV5-6 and TRBJ2-2, is DAGVTQSPTHLIKTRGQQVTLRCSPKSGHDTVSWYQQALGQGPQFIFQYYEEEERQRGNFPDRFSGHQFPNYSSELNVNALLLGDSALYLCASSVVDRGRGTGELFFGEGSRLTVL.

This chain connects TRBV5-1 to TRBJ2-3, with 9 nucleotides matching TRBD1. From germline, CDR1 is SGHRS and CDR2 YFSETQ. This CDR3 is 15 amino acids long. Trimming removed 4 bases from V and 2 bases from J; junction bases left unmatched: 5. The CDR3, as DNA: TGCGCCAGCAGCCGTGGGGACAGGGACACAGATACGCAGTATTTT. Its protein product is CASSRGDRDTDTQYF.